The 14 T cell receptor beta chains below all came from one sample that was sequenced in a study of blood T cell repertoires in COVID-19. Profiled with immunoSEQ multiplex PCR; TCRdb holds only in-frame clones, not every one. The data contain 100,000 to 150,000 clones, approximately 68% of them singletons. Sequenced sample: peripheral blood. These receptor sequences come from a woman between 70 and 85 years old with acute or convalescent COVID-19.

The chain has TRBV19 and TRBJ2-4, with a weak D call TRBD1 (6 bases). Looked up from germline, CDR1 is LNHDA and CDR2 is SQIVND (reference sequence). This CDR3 comprises 14 residues. The V and J ends lost 5 bases and 6 bases respectively, with 14 bases between them. Here the CDR3 reads CASSAPQGLNIQYF. In DNA, the CDR3 is TGTGCCAGTAGTGCCCCGCAGGGGTTAAACATTCAGTACTTC. The entire variable domain, with the rest obtained from reference TRBV19 and TRBJ2-4, is as follows: DGGITQSPKYLFRKEGQNVTLSCEQNLNHDAMYWYRQDPGQGLRLIYYSQIVNDFQKGDIAEGYSVSREKKESFPLTVTSAQKNPTAFYLCASSAPQGLNIQYFGAGTRLSVL.

This rearrangement joins TRBV9 to TRBJ2-5; TRBD1 matches at 8 bases. The CDR3 covers 14 residues. Losses at the gene ends were 4 bases for V and 2 bases for J; bases not matched to a gene: 4. Per the germline V gene, CDR1 is SGDLS and CDR2 is YYNGEE. The CDR3 protein is CASSLGQGQETQYF. The CDR3 DNA reads TGTGCCAGCAGCTTAGGACAGGGACAAGAGACCCAGTACTTC. The variable domain in full, with the rest retrieved from reference TRBV9 and TRBJ2-5, is DSGVTQTPKHLITATGQRVTLRCSPRSGDLSVYWYQQSLDQGLQFLIQYYNGEERAKGNILERFSAQQFPDLHSELNLSSLELGDSALYFCASSLGQGQETQYFGPGTRLLVL.

V is TRBV7-2 and J is TRBJ2-3; 13 bases fit TRBD2. Trimming cost V 0 bases and J 4 bases; bases outside gene matches: 4. There are 17 residues in the CDR3. Germline lookup yields CDR1 SGHTA and CDR2 FQGNSA. DNA for the CDR3: TGTGCCAGCAGCTTAGCGCCTACTAGCGGGGGGGCAGATACGCAGTATTTT. This translates into CASSLAPTSGGADTQYF.

The DNA for the CDR3 is TGTGCCAGCGGCCCCCCAATGGGGACAGGGGGTTTGTACAATGAGCAGTTCTTC. It translates to CASGPPMGTGGLYNEQFF. The gene calls are TRBV5-8 and TRBJ2-1, with 11 bases that match TRBD1. The germline V gene encodes CDR1 SGHTS and CDR2 YDEGEE. The CDR3 extends over 18 amino acids. The trim removed 7 bases at V and 4 bases at J, leaving 16 bases unmatched.

The chain links TRBV5-1 to TRBJ2-1; D is perhaps TRBD2 (6 bases). Trimming shortened V by 4 bases and J by 0 bases, and 11 bases separated the two germline ends. The CDR3 is 15 residues long. Germline CDR1 and CDR2: SGHRS and YFSETQ. This CDR3 reads CASSLGGSSYNEQFF. The CDR3 region has the DNA TGCGCCAGCAGCCTCGGAGGGAGCTCCTACAATGAGCAGTTCTTC.

This clone was seen a few times. The chain recombines TRBV5-5 with TRBJ2-1; perhaps TRBD1 as D (5 bases). Germline CDR1 is SGHKS and CDR2 is YYEKEE (reference sequence). CDR3 length: 13 amino acids. Trimming removed 2 bases from V and 8 bases from J, with 11 bases in between. Here the CDR3 reads CASSFARVHEQFF. CDR3 bases: TGTGCCAGCAGCTTTGCCAGGGTTCATGAGCAGTTCTTC.

This clone was counted between two and nine times. The gene calls are TRBV7-8 and TRBJ1-5; 7 bases are a match to TRBD1. This CDR3 contains 15 residues. Unmatched junction bases numbered 3, after V lost 1 base and J lost 3 bases. Per the germline V gene, CDR1 is SGHVS and CDR2 is FQNEAQ. CDR3 region: CASSLEGAANQPQHF. In DNA, the CDR3 is TGTGCCAGCAGCTTAGAGGGGGCCGCCAATCAGCCCCAGCATTTT.

The CDR3: CASSNRQGTNEKLFF. CDR3 sequence (DNA): TGTGCCAGCAGTAACCGACAGGGAACTAATGAAAAACTGTTTTTT. The V call is TRBV6-6, the J call TRBJ1-4, with 7 bases identical to TRBD1. Germline lookup yields CDR1 MNHNY and CDR2 SVGAGI (reference sequence). V dropped 5 bases and J dropped 1; count of bases not matched to a gene: 4. CDR3 length: 15 amino acids.

There are many counts of this clone. The CDR3 nucleotides are TGTGCCAGCAGCTTAGTATCCTGGGACAGGGATAGCTCCTACGAGCAGTACTTC. Its protein is CASSLVSWDRDSSYEQYF. The chain has TRBV7-2 and TRBJ2-7, with TRBD1 identical over 9 bases. The germline V gene encodes CDR1 SGHTA and CDR2 FQGNSA. The CDR3 extends over 18 amino acids. The ends lost 1 base at V and 0 bases at J; junction bases unmatched: 10.

The chain recombines TRBV10-3 with TRBJ1-2; D is unclear. The length of the CDR3 is 12 residues. In germline, CDR1 is ENHRY, CDR2 SYGVKD. Trimming shortened V by 2 bases and J by 5 bases, and 6 bases separated the two germline ends. CDR3 region: CAISEQAYGYTF. Written as DNA, the CDR3 is TGTGCCATCAGTGAGCAGGCGTATGGCTACACCTTC.

This rearrangement joins TRBV19 to TRBJ1-1; 10 nucleotides align to TRBD1. V dropped 1 base and J dropped 4; count of bases not matched to a gene: 0. Looked up from germline, CDR1 is LNHDA and CDR2 is SQIVND (reference sequence). The CDR3 length is 14 residues. CDR3 nucleotide sequence: TGTGCCAGTAGTATAGGGACAGGGGGCACTGAAGCTTTCTTT. It encodes CASSIGTGGTEAFF.

This chain connects TRBV7-2 to TRBJ2-1, with 11 bases aligning to TRBD2. Trimming cost V 5 bases and J 7 bases; bases outside gene matches: 7. CDR1 and CDR2 (germline): SGHTA, FQGNSA. This CDR3 is built from 15 residues. The CDR3 region has the DNA TGTGCCAGCAGCGCCCTAGCGGGGGGATGGAATGAGCAGTTCTTC. Translation gives CASSALAGGWNEQFF. Looking up the rest from reference TRBV7-2 and TRBJ2-1 gives the full variable domain: GAGVSQSPSNKVTEKGKDVELRCDPISGHTALYWYRQSLGQGLEFLIYFQGNSAPDKSGLPSDRFSAERTGGSVSTLTIQRTQQEDSAVYLCASSALAGGWNEQFFGPGTRLTVL.

J is TRBJ2-7 and V is TRBV5-1, with 10 bases matching TRBD2. Germline assignment: CDR1 SGHRS and CDR2 YFSETQ. Trimming at V came to 4 bases and at J to 7 bases, leaving 11 bases not matched to a gene. There are 15 residues in the CDR3. In DNA, the CDR3 is TGCGCCAGCAGCCCGCGGCTAGCGGGAGTGCAAGAGCAGTACTTC. This translates into CASSPRLAGVQEQYF.

The CDR3 nucleotides are TGTGCCAGCAGCCCTCAGACTAGCGTGGACCTTCAGTACTTC. It is translated as CASSPQTSVDLQYF. This sequence joins TRBV7-9 and TRBJ2-4, with TRBD2 matching over 8 bases. V gave up 5 bases and J gave up 11 bases; unmatched junction bases: 11. The CDR3 has 14 amino acids. Germline CDR1 is SEHNR and CDR2 is FQNEAQ (reference sequence).